These 20 T cell receptor beta chains originate from one sample sequenced in a study of OX40 agonist ivuxolimab in advanced cancers. Assay used: immunoSEQ multiplex PCR; TCRdb lists only in-frame clones, some missing. The profile covers around 56,000 clones, with about 89% appearing a single time and around 1.5% taken by the ten largest. Specimen: CD4+ or CD8+ T cells sorted from blood, collected in a trial of the OX40 agonist ivuxolimab. These receptor sequences come from an adult with an advanced solid tumor such as melanoma, head and neck, liver or kidney cancer.

This clone was recorded once. V usage is TRBV2 and J usage is TRBJ2-7; 11 positions agree with TRBD2. CDR3 length: 13 amino acids. Germline CDR1 reads SNHLY; CDR2 reads FYNNEI. V dropped 6 bases and J dropped 6; count of bases not matched to a gene: 4. This chain's CDR3 is CASSPLAGGEQYF. CDR3 sequence (DNA): TGTGCCAGCAGCCCCCTAGCGGGAGGCGAGCAGTACTTC.

V usage is TRBV10-2 and J usage is TRBJ2-5; weak D call: TRBD2 (5 bases). The DNA matches TRBJ2-7 better at its end, which makes the J call doubtful. Looked up from germline, CDR1 is WSHSY and CDR2 is SAAADI. This CDR3 has 13 residues. This CDR3 reads CASSGGMGYEQYF. The CDR3 DNA sequence: TGCGCCAGCAGTGGAGGGATGGGATACGAGCAGTACTTC.

This chain joins TRBV29-1 and TRBJ2-5, with a weak D call TRBD2 (6 bases). Per the germline V gene, CDR1 is SQVTM and CDR2 is ANQGSEA. The CDR3 is 15 amino acids. V was clipped by 5 bases and J by 0 bases, with 16 bases between them. DNA for the CDR3: TGCAGCGTTTGGTCTGGTGGGGGGAACCAAGAGACCCAGTACTTC. It encodes CSVWSGGGNQETQYF.

The rearrangement uses TRBV6-1 and TRBJ1-2; D might be TRBD1 (6 bases). V was cut by 4 bases and J by 4 bases, with 13 bases left in between. There are 14 residues in the CDR3. Germline V CDR1 and CDR2: MNHNS, SASEGT. The DNA for the CDR3 is TGTGCCAGCAGTGGAGGGACAAATTCCTATGGCTACACCTTC. Translating gives CASSGGTNSYGYTF.

V and J are TRBV27 and TRBJ1-1, with TRBD1 matching 9 bases. Germline CDR1 is MNHEY and CDR2 is SMNVEV (reference sequence). The trim removed 5 bases at V and 7 bases at J, leaving 5 bases unmatched. The CDR3 loop spans 13 amino acids. CDR3 residues: CASSQRQGDEAFF. The DNA of the CDR3 is TGTGCCAGCAGTCAGCGACAGGGGGATGAAGCTTTCTTT.

This clone was counted a few times. The chain employs TRBV5-6 and TRBJ2-7; 8 nucleotides line up with TRBD2. V shed 2 bases and J 1 base; nucleotides not matched to a gene: 5. Per germline, CDR1 SGHDT and CDR2 YYEEEE. The CDR3 covers 15 residues. The CDR3 DNA reads as TGTGCCAGCAGCTTTAGGAGCGGGGGTTCCTACGAGCAGTACTTC. Residues: CASSFRSGGSYEQYF.

J is TRBJ2-7 and V is TRBV28; 7 bases map to TRBD1. CDR1 is MDHEN, CDR2 SYDVKM, per germline. V shed 6 bases, J shed 2 bases, and the junction held 7 bases outside the gene matches. This CDR3 spans 14 amino acids. CDR3 nucleotide sequence: TGTGCCAGCAGACCCGGGACAGTAGCCTACGAGCAGTACTTC. Translated: CASRPGTVAYEQYF.

This clone was counted once. The chain carries TRBV4-1 and TRBJ2-2, with TRBD1 identical over 8 bases. The CDR3 has 17 amino acids. Germline values: CDR1 MGHRA, CDR2 YSYEKL. Trimming cost V 4 bases and J 8 bases; bases outside gene matches: 15. The DNA for the CDR3 is TGCGCCAGCAGCCCGGACAGGGTGTTTTATAAGTCTGGGGAGCTGTTTTTT. This encodes CASSPDRVFYKSGELFF.

The chain uses TRBV19 and TRBJ2-1, with D unresolved. Germline V CDR1 and CDR2: LNHDA, SQIVND (reference sequence). This CDR3 has 12 residues. V dropped 3 bases and J dropped 9 bases, with 9 bases sitting between them. The DNA for the CDR3 is TGTGCCAGTAGTATTGGGGTCGGTGAGCAGTTCTTC. Its translation: CASSIGVGEQFF.

In its sample, this clone was seen a few times. The rearrangement uses TRBV19 and TRBJ1-1; the D is unclear. The V end was cut by 3 bases, the J end by 11 bases, with 16 bases between. The CDR3 length is 13 residues. CDR1 is LNHDA, CDR2 SQIVND, per germline (reference sequence). DNA for the CDR3: TGTGCCAGTAGTATCGGTACAGCTCGGAGGGCTTTCTTT. This codes for CASSIGTARRAFF.

The J gene is TRBJ2-7, the V gene TRBV27, with 9 bases that match TRBD1. The V gene end was trimmed by 6 bases and the J gene end by 5 bases; junction bases not matched to a gene: 11. The CDR3 has 15 residues. The V gene's germline CDR1 is MNHEY and CDR2 SMNVEV (reference sequence). The chain's CDR3 is CASSPRGQGSHEQYF. The CDR3 bases are TGTGCCAGCAGCCCTCGAGGACAGGGGTCTCACGAGCAGTACTTC.

The chain joins TRBV5-5 to TRBJ2-7; possibly TRBD1 for D (6 bases). CDR1 is SGHKS and CDR2 is YYEKEE in the germline V gene (reference sequence). The CDR3 is made up of 16 amino acids. Trimming cost V 4 bases and J 1 base, with 18 bases left between them. DNA for the CDR3: TGTGCCAGCAGCCCGGCCCCGGGACAAAGATCCTACGAGCAGTACTTC. Translation: CASSPAPGQRSYEQYF.

The rearrangement uses TRBV19 and TRBJ1-5; D remains ambiguous. Looked up from germline, CDR1 is LNHDA and CDR2 is SQIVND (reference sequence). The V end was cut by 8 bases, the J end by 5 bases, with 22 bases between. This CDR3 spans 16 amino acids. The chain's CDR3 is CASGRTGSQNHQPQHF. The CDR3, as DNA: TGTGCCAGTGGGAGAACTGGGTCCCAGAACCATCAGCCCCAGCATTTT.

A few counts support this clone. This chain connects TRBV7-8 to TRBJ1-2; D gene uncertain. V was clipped by 5 bases and J by 7 bases, with 14 bases between them. Looked up from germline, CDR1 is SGHVS and CDR2 is FQNEAQ. This CDR3 region has 13 residues. CDR3 DNA sequence: TGTGCCAGCAGCCCCGTTGGGTCCAGTGGCTACACCTTC. Translating gives CASSPVGSSGYTF.

The chain uses TRBV19 and TRBJ2-7, with a weak D call TRBD1 (6 bases). V lost 4 bases and J 6 bases, leaving 13 bases between the germline ends. The CDR3 covers 13 residues. Germline V gives CDR1 LNHDA, CDR2 SQIVND (reference sequence). The CDR3 coding sequence is TGTGCCAGTAGTACTCAGGGGAGAGGCGAGCAGTACTTC. Residues: CASSTQGRGEQYF. Looking up the rest from reference TRBV19 and TRBJ2-7 gives the full variable domain: DGGITQSPKYLFRKEGQNVTLSCEQNLNHDAMYWYRQDPGQGLRLIYYSQIVNDFQKGDIAEGYSVSREKKESFPLTVTSAQKNPTAFYLCASSTQGRGEQYFGPGTRLTVT.

V gene TRBV2 combines with J gene TRBJ2-7, with TRBD2 matching 7 bases. CDR3 size: 14 residues. From germline, CDR1 is SNHLY and CDR2 FYNNEI. After removal of 8 bases from V and 3 bases from J, the junction contained 10 bases not matched to a gene. CDR3 amino acids: CASALSGALYEQYF. Here the CDR3 DNA reads TGTGCCAGCGCACTCAGCGGGGCCCTCTACGAGCAGTACTTC.

In its sample, this clone was seen a few times. A read error may account for a junction end that differs from germline. This rearrangement joins TRBV7-7 to TRBJ2-7; D is unclear. The CDR3 has 13 residues. Germline-derived CDR1 and CDR2 are SSHAT and FNYEAQ (reference sequence). The CDR3 region has the DNA TGTGCTAGCAGCTTCGTGGATGGGGACGAGCAGTACTTC. Its protein is CASSFVDGDEQYF.

The chain combines TRBV10-3 with TRBJ2-1; TRBD1 matches 7 bases. From germline, CDR1 is ENHRY and CDR2 SYGVKD. Unmatched junction bases numbered 11, after V lost 0 bases and J lost 6 bases. This CDR3 spans 17 amino acids. In DNA, the CDR3 is TGTGCCATCAGTGAGTCGAAGGGGGCAGGGTGGTTCAATGAGCAGTTCTTC. It yields the protein CAISESKGAGWFNEQFF.

This clone was seen only a few times. The V call is TRBV27, the J call TRBJ1-1, with no clear D. V was clipped by 0 bases and J by 2 bases, with 4 bases between them. The CDR3 is 13 amino acids. Looked up from germline, CDR1 is MNHEY and CDR2 is SMNVEV (reference sequence). The CDR3, as DNA: TGTGCCAGCAGTTTATCCCTTAACACTGAAGCTTTCTTT. This encodes CASSLSLNTEAFF.

The rearrangement links TRBV5-1 to TRBJ1-1; no firm D call. Germline CDR1 SGHRS, CDR2 YFSETQ. Trimming took off 3 bases at V and 1 base at J, with 7 bases between the two ends. The CDR3 sequence is 13 residues long. The CDR3 loop reads CASSSEGNTEAFF. The CDR3 nucleotides read TGCGCCAGCAGCTCCGAGGGGAACACTGAAGCTTTCTTT.